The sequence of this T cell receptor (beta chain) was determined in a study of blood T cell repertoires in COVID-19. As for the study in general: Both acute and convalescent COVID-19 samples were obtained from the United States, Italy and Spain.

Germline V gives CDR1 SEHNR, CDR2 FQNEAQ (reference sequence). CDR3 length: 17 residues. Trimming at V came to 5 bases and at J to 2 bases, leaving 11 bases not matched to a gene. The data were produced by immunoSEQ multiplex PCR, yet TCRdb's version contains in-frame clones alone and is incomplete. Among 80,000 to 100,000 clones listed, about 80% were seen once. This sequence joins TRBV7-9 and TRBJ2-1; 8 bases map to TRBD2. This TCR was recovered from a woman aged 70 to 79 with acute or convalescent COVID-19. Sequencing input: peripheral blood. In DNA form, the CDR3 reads TGTGCCAGCAGCCCACCGGGGCTAGCGGGCCCCTACAATGAGCAGTTCTTC. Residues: CASSPPGLAGPYNEQFF.